The following is a T cell receptor beta chain sequence with its context. Its target is not known. The time point: baseline pretreatment blood. The treatment here: 15 Gy SBRT to primary tumor, nephrectomy 4 weeks later. Radiation-treated patients gave blood at baseline, week 2 and week 4. Generated by immunoSEQ multiplex PCR, the TCRdb table keeps only in-frame clones and is missing some. The data hold roughly 100,000 clones, with approximately 86% observed a single time. The data belong to a study of radiation and T cells in renal cell carcinoma. The study's findings and limits: Without pretreatment biopsies, baseline tumor clonotype presence was undetermined. Top tumor clonotypes rose in blood 2 weeks post-radiation, then contracted.

The clonotype comes from a man between 45 and 60 years old with renal cell carcinoma. The source material was blood, sampled from a patient whose treatment included radiotherapy and nephrectomy.

The CDR3 protein is CASSPNARGAPYEQYF. The CDR3 bases are TGTGCCAGCTCACCCAACGCGAGGGGGGCTCCATACGAGCAGTACTTC. This rearrangement joins TRBV18 to TRBJ2-7; D tentatively reads TRBD1 or TRBD2 (6 bases each). V was cut by 3 bases and J by 4 bases, with 19 bases left in between. Germline V gene data show CDR1 as KGHSH and CDR2 as LQKENI. The CDR3 consists of 16 residues.